This T cell receptor beta chain was documented in a study of T-cell reconstitution after alpha-beta-depleted transplantation in children. For TCRbeta, the library was prepared with unique molecular identifiers. TCRdb re-derived calls from the PCR reads in MiXCR, one entry per CDR3 protein. This repertoire shows some 200,000 distinct CDR3 sequences, roughly 15% found once; its top ten account for around 14%. This clonotype occurred many times. The CDR3 spans 13 residues. The V gene's germline CDR1 is SGHRS and CDR2 YFSETQ. V dropped 4 bases and J dropped 5 bases, with 13 bases sitting between them. The J gene is TRBJ2-7, the V gene TRBV5-1; D gene unclear. Sample: PBMCs from the stem cell graft donor, taken from the stem cell graft. This TCR was recovered from a human donor who donated a stem cell graft to a child with acute lymphoblastic leukemia. Written as DNA, the CDR3 is TGCGCCAGCAGCCGAGACCTGCTCGACGAGCAGTACTTC. Translation gives CASSRDLLDEQYF.